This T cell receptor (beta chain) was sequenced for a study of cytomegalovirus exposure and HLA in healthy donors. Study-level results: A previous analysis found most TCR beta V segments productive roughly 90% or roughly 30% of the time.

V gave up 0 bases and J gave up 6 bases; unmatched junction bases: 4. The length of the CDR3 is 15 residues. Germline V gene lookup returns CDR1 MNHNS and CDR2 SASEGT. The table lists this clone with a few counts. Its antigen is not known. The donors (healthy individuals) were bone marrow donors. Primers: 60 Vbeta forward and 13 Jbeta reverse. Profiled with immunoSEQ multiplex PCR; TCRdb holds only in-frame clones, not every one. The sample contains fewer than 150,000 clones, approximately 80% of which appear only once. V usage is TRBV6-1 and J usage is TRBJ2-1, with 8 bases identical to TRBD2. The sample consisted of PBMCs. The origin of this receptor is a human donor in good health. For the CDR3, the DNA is TGTGCCAGCAGTGAAGCAGTTAGCGGGACCAATGAGCAGTTCTTC. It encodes CASSEAVSGTNEQFF.